The following is a T cell receptor beta chain sequence with its context. The target antigen is unknown. A quantity of about 0.45 to 1 ug RNA underwent reverse transcription using random hexamers. It was immunoSEQ multiplex PCR that amplified TCR beta CDR3 across 54 Vbeta and 13 Jbeta. TCRdb itself ran the immunoSEQ multiplex PCR reads through MiXCR, one entry per CDR3 protein. Of about 73,000 distinct CDR3 sequences detected, about 95% appear once; the ten largest clones hold about 0.38%. The data originate from a study of CD8 T cells in Susac syndrome. Findings and limits, study-wide: The relatively small number of individuals in the TCR sequencing and HLA analysis was acknowledged by the study.

The CDR3 runs 15 residues. With V trimmed by 6 bases and J by 3 bases, 7 bases remained unmatched. Sequenced: CD8+ T cells from PBMCs. The sequence came from a human donor with multiple sclerosis. The rearrangement uses TRBV12-3 or TRBV12-4 and TRBJ2-1, with 8 positions matching TRBD2. CDR3 loop: CASSAGTRGYNEQFF. Here the CDR3 DNA reads TGTGCCAGCAGCGCCGGGACTAGGGGCTACAATGAGCAGTTCTTC.